The clone carrying this TCR beta chain has just a few counts. This sample includes further DNA sequences coding for the same CDR3. Clones were read by immunoSEQ multiplex PCR, and TCRdb kept only the in-frame ones, dropping some. This sample carries about 1,500,000 clones, 96% of them seen once, and the ten largest clones take more than 0.9%. Germline trimming cut 2 bases from V and 3 bases from J; bases unmatched to any gene: 1. Germline V gene data show CDR1 as KGHSH and CDR2 as LQKENI. This CDR3 contains 14 residues. This sample is drawn from a study of shared clonotypes between healthy human individuals.

The rearrangement joins TRBV18 to TRBJ1-5; TRBD1 matches 7 bases. Sequenced material: naive CD4+ T cells sorted from blood. Subset specified: CD45RA+ positively selected. This receptor was identified in a man aged 25-45 years in good health. DNA for the CDR3: TGTGCCAGCTCACCAGGGACAGCCAATCAGCCCCAGCATTTT. This codes for CASSPGTANQPQHF.